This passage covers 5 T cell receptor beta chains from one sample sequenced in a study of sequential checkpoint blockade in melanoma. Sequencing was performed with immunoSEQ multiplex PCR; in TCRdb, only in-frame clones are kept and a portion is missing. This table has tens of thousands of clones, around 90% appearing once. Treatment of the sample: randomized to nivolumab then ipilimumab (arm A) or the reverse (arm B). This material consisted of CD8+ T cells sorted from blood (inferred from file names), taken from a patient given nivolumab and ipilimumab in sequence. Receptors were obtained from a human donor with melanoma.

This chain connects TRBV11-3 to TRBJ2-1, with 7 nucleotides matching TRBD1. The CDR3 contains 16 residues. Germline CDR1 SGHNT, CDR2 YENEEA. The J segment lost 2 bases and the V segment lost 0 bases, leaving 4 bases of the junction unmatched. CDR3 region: CASSLEKGAPYNEQFF. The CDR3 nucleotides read TGTGCCAGCAGCTTAGAGAAGGGGGCCCCCTACAATGAGCAGTTCTTC.

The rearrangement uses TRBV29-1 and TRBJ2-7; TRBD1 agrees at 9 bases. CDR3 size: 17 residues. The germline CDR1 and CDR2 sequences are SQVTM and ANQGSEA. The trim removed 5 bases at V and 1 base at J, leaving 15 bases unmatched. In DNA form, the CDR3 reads TGCAGCGTTTTGGCCCCGGCGGGACAGGGAGCATCCTACGAGCAGTACTTC. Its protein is CSVLAPAGQGASYEQYF.

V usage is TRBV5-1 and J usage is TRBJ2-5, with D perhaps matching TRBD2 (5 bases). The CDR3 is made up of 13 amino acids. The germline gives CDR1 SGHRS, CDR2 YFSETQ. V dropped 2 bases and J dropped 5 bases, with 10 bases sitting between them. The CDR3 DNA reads TGCGCCAGCAGCTTAACTAGTGGGGAGACCCAGTACTTC. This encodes CASSLTSGETQYF.

CDR3 nucleotides: TGCGCCAGCAGCCAACCAGTCAGCGGTCCAGATACGCAGTATTTT. Translating it yields CASSQPVSGPDTQYF. The chain employs TRBV4-3 and TRBJ2-3, with D possibly matching TRBD2 (5 bases). There are 15 residues in the CDR3. With 2 bases removed from V and 4 bases from J, the gap between germline ends came to 13 bases. Germline V CDR1 and CDR2: LGHNA, YSLEER.

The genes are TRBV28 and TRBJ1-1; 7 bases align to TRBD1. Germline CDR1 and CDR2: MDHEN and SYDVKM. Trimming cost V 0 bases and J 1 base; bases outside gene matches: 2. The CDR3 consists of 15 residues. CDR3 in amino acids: CASSLWAGGNTEAFF. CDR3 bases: TGTGCCAGCAGTTTATGGGCAGGGGGGAACACTGAAGCTTTCTTT.